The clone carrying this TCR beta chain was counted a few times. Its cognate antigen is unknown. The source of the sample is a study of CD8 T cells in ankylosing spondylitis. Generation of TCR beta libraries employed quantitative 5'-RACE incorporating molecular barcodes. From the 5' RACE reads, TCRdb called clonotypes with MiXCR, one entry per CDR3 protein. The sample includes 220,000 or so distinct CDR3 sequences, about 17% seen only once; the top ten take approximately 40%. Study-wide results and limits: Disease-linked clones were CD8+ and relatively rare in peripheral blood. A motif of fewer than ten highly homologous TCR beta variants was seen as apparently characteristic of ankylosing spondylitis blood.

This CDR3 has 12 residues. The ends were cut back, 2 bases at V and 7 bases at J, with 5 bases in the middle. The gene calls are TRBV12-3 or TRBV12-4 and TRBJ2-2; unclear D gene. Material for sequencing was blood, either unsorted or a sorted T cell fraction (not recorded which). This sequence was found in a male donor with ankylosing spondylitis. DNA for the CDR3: TGTGCCAGCAGTTTATTAATCGGGGAGCTGTTTTTT. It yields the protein CASSLLIGELFF.